This T cell receptor beta chain was retrieved from a study of cytomegalovirus exposure and HLA in healthy donors. Sequenced by immunoSEQ multiplex PCR; TCRdb stores in-frame clones only, minus some. Of 92,000 or so clones listed, roughly 97% are singletons. About this clone: The antigen is not known.

Study outcomes and limitations: A subsequent analysis found that TCR clusters from the first cohort also tended to co-occur in the 90 to 150 validation repertoires, with 90% to 95% of cluster scores above 0. Associated with cytomegalovirus, according to the listing, were about 160 TCR beta chains. For cytomegalovirus status, the classifier reportedly gave diagnoses with high specificity and sensitivity.

V was clipped by 2 bases and J by 6 bases; unmatched bases: 7. CDR1 and CDR2 (germline): GTSNPN, SVGIG (reference sequence). This CDR3 spans 16 amino acids. The chain recombines TRBV30 with TRBJ2-2; 12 bases agree with TRBD1. The sample comprised PBMCs. This receptor was obtained from a young man in good health and CMV-seronegative. CDR3 in amino acids: CAWSSAGTGGPGELFF. The CDR3 nucleotides read TGTGCCTGGAGTTCCGCCGGGACAGGGGGCCCCGGGGAGCTGTTTTTT.